The rows below give T cell receptor beta chains drawn from one sample of a study of shared T cell receptors in the human thymus. Sequencing was performed with immunoSEQ multiplex PCR; in TCRdb, only in-frame clones are kept and a portion is missing. The sample has 500,000 to 750,000 clones; 88% are singletons. These data are also associated with another study on human thymus T cells.

Sequenced sample: thymocytes. Every receptor here comes from a boy less than two years old with a congenital heart defect. The CDR3 runs from the conserved cysteine through the conserved F or W. Each record gives: clone size, D gene, V gene, J gene, CDR3 protein, CDR3 DNA. D genes are given only for firm matches. Clone size, where shown, is once, few, many, or a class for clones that have expanded.

-,TRBD2,TRBV14,TRBJ2-3,CASSPRGAGGITDTQYF,TGTGCCAGCAGCCCACGAGGGGCGGGAGGGATCACAGATACGCAGTATTTT
-,TRBD1,TRBV15,TRBJ2-4,CATSRDYTGTVYF,TGTGCCACCAGCAGAGATTATACTGGGACAGTTTACTTC
-,TRBD1,TRBV29-1,TRBJ1-2,CSVESGDWTGNYGYTF,TGCAGCGTTGAAAGTGGGGATTGGACAGGGAACTATGGCTACACCTTC
-,TRBD2,TRBV5-1,TRBJ2-1,CASRPEVVAGVFPPPYNEQFF,TGCGCCAGCAGACCCGAGGTAGTAGCGGGAGTATTCCCCCCTCCCTACAATGAGCAGTTCTTC
-,-,TRBV10-2,TRBJ2-3,CASSELRGPADTQYF,TGCGCCAGCAGTGAGTTGCGGGGTCCGGCAGATACGCAGTATTTT
-,TRBD1,TRBV28,TRBJ2-3,CASSPHRGADTQYF,TGTGCCAGCAGTCCCCACAGGGGCGCAGATACGCAGTATTTT
-,-,TRBV13,TRBJ2-3,CASTPFPGTDTQYF,TGTGCCAGCACCCCGTTTCCCGGCACAGATACGCAGTATTTT
-,TRBD2,TRBV7-2,TRBJ2-2,CASSLGREGNTGELFF,TGTGCCAGCAGCTTAGGGAGGGAGGGGAACACCGGGGAGCTGTTTTTT
once,TRBD2,TRBV6-1,TRBJ2-5,CASSKTSGRQETQYF,TGTGCCAGTTCCAAGACTAGCGGGAGGCAAGAGACCCAGTACTTC
-,TRBD2,TRBV5-4,TRBJ2-7,CASSRKRESSYEQYF,TGTGCCAGCAGCAGGAAGCGGGAGTCCTCCTACGAGCAGTACTTC
-,TRBD2,TRBV14,TRBJ2-7,CASSPGLAGGFYEQYF,TGTGCCAGCAGCCCGGGACTAGCGGGAGGGTTCTACGAGCAGTACTTC
-,TRBD1,TRBV15,TRBJ2-7,CATRMTGGDEQYF,TGTGCCACCAGGATGACAGGGGGCGACGAGCAGTACTTC
-,-,TRBV10-1,TRBJ2-1,CASSGGRVIYNEQFF,TGCGCCAGCAGTGGGGGCAGGGTGATCTACAATGAGCAGTTCTTC
-,-,TRBV12-5,TRBJ1-1,CASGVGGTEAFF,TGTGCTAGTGGTGTCGGGGGTACTGAAGCTTTCTTT
-,TRBD1,TRBV7-2,TRBJ2-7,CASSFQDRGPPYEQYF,TGTGCCAGCAGCTTCCAGGACAGGGGGCCTCCCTACGAGCAGTACTTC
-,-,TRBV5-1,TRBJ2-3,CASSVHREWGTDTQYF,TGCGCCAGCAGCGTCCATCGGGAGTGGGGCACAGATACGCAGTATTTT
-,TRBD2,TRBV7-3,TRBJ2-3,CASRGSGRGTQYF,TGTGCCAGCCGTGGTAGCGGGAGAGGTACGCAGTATTTT
-,TRBD2,TRBV25-1,TRBJ2-1,CASSRWSSGDSSYNEQFF,TGTGCCAGCAGTAGATGGTCTAGCGGTGATAGCTCCTACAATGAGCAGTTCTTC
-,-,TRBV5-5,TRBJ2-1,CASSLRVGRTPYEQFF,TGTGCCAGCAGCTTGAGGGTCGGGAGAACCCCGTATGAGCAGTTCTTC
-,TRBD2,TRBV6-1,TRBJ2-1,CASSEARTSASSYNEQFF,TGTGCCAGCAGTGAAGCAAGAACTAGCGCCAGCTCCTACAATGAGCAGTTCTTC
-,TRBD1,TRBV4-1,TRBJ1-5,CASSPRTGGNQPQHF,TGCGCCAGCAGCCCTCGGACAGGGGGGAATCAGCCCCAGCATTTT
-,TRBD1,TRBV2,TRBJ1-4,CASSDPGQGSANEKLFF,TGTGCCAGCAGTGACCCCGGACAGGGGTCGGCTAATGAAAAACTGTTTTTT
-,-,TRBV5-6,TRBJ2-1,CASSCWPPSEQFF,TGTGCCAGCAGCTGCTGGCCCCCATCTGAGCAGTTCTTC
-,TRBD2,TRBV4-1,TRBJ2-1,CASSQEVVLAGGVEQFF,TGCGCCAGCAGCCAAGAAGTCGTCCTAGCGGGAGGGGTTGAGCAGTTCTTC
-,TRBD2,TRBV28,TRBJ2-1,CASRREGSYNEQFF,TGTGCCAGCAGAAGGGAGGGCTCCTACAATGAGCAGTTCTTC
-,-,TRBV30,TRBJ2-3,CAWSQGRGGTDTQYF,TGTGCCTGGAGCCAGGGGAGGGGGGGGACAGATACGCAGTATTTT
-,TRBD2,TRBV27,TRBJ2-7,CASSSPRRSGGSYEQYF,TGTGCCAGCAGTTCCCCGCGGAGAAGCGGGGGGTCCTACGAGCAGTACTTC
few,-,TRBV27,TRBJ2-2,CASRIITGELFF,TGTGCCAGCAGAATAATCACCGGGGAGCTGTTTTTT
-,-,TRBV27,TRBJ2-1,CASTRGAAFSYNEQFF,TGTGCCAGCACCCGCGGAGCGGCCTTTTCCTACAATGAGCAGTTCTTC
-,-,TRBV4-3,TRBJ2-7,CASSQDEARSYEQYF,TGCGCCAGCAGCCAAGATGAGGCGCGGTCCTACGAGCAGTACTTC
-,TRBD1,TRBV28,TRBJ1-2,CASSLRDRGAGPYGYTF,TGTGCCAGCAGTTTAAGGGACAGGGGCGCGGGGCCCTATGGCTACACCTTC
once,-,TRBV7-2,TRBJ2-1,CASSLGASTGGISYNEQFF,TGTGCCAGCAGCTTAGGCGCTTCAACCGGCGGGATTTCCTACAATGAGCAGTTCTTC
-,TRBD2,TRBV15,TRBJ2-3,CATSPSGITDTQYF,TGTGCCACCAGCCCTAGCGGGATCACAGATACGCAGTATTTT
-,TRBD1,TRBV27,TRBJ2-5,CASSYDRGRETQYF,TGTGCCAGCAGTTACGACAGGGGTCGAGAGACCCAGTACTTC
-,TRBD2,TRBV10-1,TRBJ2-7,CASRLDSGNEQYF,TGCGCCAGCAGGCTCGATAGCGGGAACGAGCAGTACTTC
-,TRBD2,TRBV2,TRBJ2-1,CASSEVGLAAYNEQFF,TGTGCCAGCAGTGAGGTCGGACTAGCGGCCTACAATGAGCAGTTCTTC
-,TRBD2,TRBV11-2,TRBJ2-7,CASSLEGGTSGPYEQYF,TGTGCCAGCAGCTTAGAGGGGGGGACTAGCGGACCCTACGAGCAGTACTTC
once,TRBD2,TRBV28,TRBJ2-1,CASSLTNGLAGPNYNEQFF,TGTGCCAGCAGTTTAACCAACGGGCTAGCGGGACCCAACTACAATGAGCAGTTCTTC
-,TRBD2,TRBV6-5,TRBJ2-2,CASSSIPGGGGELFF,TGTGCCAGCAGTTCCATACCCGGGGGGGGCGGGGAGCTGTTTTTT
-,-,TRBV6-1,TRBJ2-3,CATNSADLSTDTQYF,TGTGCCACCAACTCAGCGGACCTAAGCACAGATACGCAGTATTTT
-,-,TRBV27,TRBJ2-7,CASSPGTFASYEQYF,TGTGCCAGCAGCCCAGGGACTTTTGCCTCCTACGAGCAGTACTTC
-,-,TRBV6-5,TRBJ2-7,CASSPTSESSYEQYF,TGTGCCAGCAGCCCAACTAGTGAGAGCTCCTACGAGCAGTACTTC
-,TRBD2,TRBV7-6,TRBJ2-2,CASGWTSGRAGTGELFF,TGTGCCAGCGGATGGACTAGCGGGAGGGCCGGCACCGGGGAGCTGTTTTTT
-,-,TRBV2,TRBJ1-2,CASSESSGVNGYTF,TGTGCCAGCAGTGAATCATCAGGGGTTAATGGCTACACCTTC
-,-,TRBV4-3,TRBJ1-2,CASSQDMGARNYGYTF,TGCGCCAGCAGCCAAGATATGGGGGCGCGAAACTATGGCTACACCTTC
-,TRBD1,TRBV5-1,TRBJ2-7,CASSLVYRGRSEQYF,TGCGCCAGCAGCTTGGTTTACAGGGGGCGTAGCGAGCAGTACTTC
few,-,TRBV13,TRBJ2-6,CASSLEGVSGANVLTF,TGTGCCAGCAGCTTAGAGGGGGTCTCTGGGGCCAACGTCCTGACTTTC
-,TRBD1,TRBV4-3,TRBJ1-1,CASSRGQSTEAFF,TGCGCCAGCAGCAGGGGGCAGAGCACTGAAGCTTTCTTT
once,-,TRBV9,TRBJ2-3,CASSLAEGAQYF,TGTGCCAGCAGCCTTGCCGAGGGTGCGCAGTATTTT
-,-,TRBV20-1,TRBJ2-1,CSAKQGNEQFF,TGCAGTGCAAAACAGGGAAATGAGCAGTTCTTC
once,TRBD2,TRBV10-1,TRBJ2-1,CASASGRDDEQFF,TGCGCCAGCGCTAGCGGGAGGGACGATGAGCAGTTCTTC
-,-,TRBV29-1,TRBJ2-7,CSVAMVRRQEFYEQYF,TGCAGCGTTGCAATGGTTAGGAGACAGGAGTTCTACGAGCAGTACTTC
few,TRBD1,TRBV27,TRBJ1-5,CASSLYSDRVGQPQHF,TGTGCCAGCAGTTTATATTCTGACAGGGTTGGGCAGCCCCAGCATTTT
-,TRBD2,TRBV15,TRBJ2-1,CATSREGGSRVYLAGADNEQFF,TGTGCCACCAGCAGAGAGGGAGGTTCTCGGGTCTATCTAGCGGGAGCTGACAATGAGCAGTTCTTC
few,-,TRBV19,TRBJ2-3,CASRQQDTQYF,TGTGCCAGTAGACAGCAGGATACGCAGTATTTT